This T cell receptor (beta chain) stems from a study of blood T cells in healthy people across ages. Study-level points and caveats: Researchers report that TCR beta diversity correlated strongly with naive T cell percentage. Estimates of diversity drawn from one million T cells were considered underestimates. The study lacked donor CMV status, which possibly confounded expanded clonotype changes.

This CDR3 is built from 16 residues. Germline V gene lookup returns CDR1 SGHTA and CDR2 FQGNSA. Regarding this clonotype: Its target is not known. A junction end diverges from the germline sequence, so it may reflect a read error.

A second PCR of roughly 7 to 11 cycles used a sample-barcoded 5' primer and a J-beta primer mix. In TCRdb, the 5' RACE reads were re-called with MiXCR into one record per CDR3 protein. The data show about 1.1 million distinct CDR3 sequences, more than 30% seen once. Sequenced material: blood. This TCR came from a young man in good health. The V and J genes are TRBV7-2 and TRBJ1-2, with 8 bases identical to TRBD1. The CDR3 DNA sequence: TGTGCCAGCAGCTTGCCCTCAGGGGGCGCAAACTATGGCTACACTTTC. This encodes CASSLPSGGANYGYTF.